This T cell receptor (beta chain) was recorded in a study of cytomegalovirus exposure and HLA in healthy donors. Study summary: The 650 to 850 first-cohort repertoires and the approximately 110 validation repertoires shared the same platform, a later analysis reported. Notes on the study in general: Using the classifier, cytomegalovirus status was reportedly diagnosed with high specificity and sensitivity. There were some public TCRs occurring in many donors, but most TCR sequences were rare.

The donors were part of the validation cohort, which consisted of some 120 subjects and was separate from the first cohort of several hundred subjects. Germline V gene sequence: CDR1 MNHEY, CDR2 SMNVEV (reference sequence). Trimming took 6 bases from V and 2 from J; bases not matched to a gene: 5. This CDR3 is built from 14 residues. On this clone itself: Antigen: not known.

Generated by immunoSEQ multiplex PCR, the TCRdb table keeps only in-frame clones and is missing some. The profile shows about 130,000 clones, approximately 89% of them singletons. The sequencing input was PBMCs. The sequence was obtained from a man in his thirties or forties in good health and CMV-seronegative. This sequence joins TRBV27 and TRBJ2-3; 7 bases are shared with TRBD1. CDR3 nucleotides: TGTGCCAGCAGCAAGGGGGCAGACACAGATACGCAGTATTTT. The encoded protein is CASSKGADTDTQYF.